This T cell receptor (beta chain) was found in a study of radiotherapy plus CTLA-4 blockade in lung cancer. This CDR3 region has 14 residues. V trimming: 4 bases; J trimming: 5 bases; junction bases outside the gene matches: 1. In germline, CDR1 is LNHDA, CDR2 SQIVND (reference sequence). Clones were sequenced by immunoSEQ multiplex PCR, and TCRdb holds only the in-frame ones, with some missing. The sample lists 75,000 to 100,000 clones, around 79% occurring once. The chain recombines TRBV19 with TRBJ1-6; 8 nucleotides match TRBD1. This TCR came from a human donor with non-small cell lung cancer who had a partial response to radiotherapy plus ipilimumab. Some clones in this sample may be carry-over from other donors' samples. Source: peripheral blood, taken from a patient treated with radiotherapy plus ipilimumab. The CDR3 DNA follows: TGTGCCAGTAGTAGGGACAGGAATAATTCACCCCTCCACTTT. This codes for CASSRDRNNSPLHF.